What follows is one TCR beta chain and its context. Antigen specificity is unknown. This record comes from a study of radiation and T cells in renal cell carcinoma. Looking at the study overall: Nephrectomy followed 15 Gy stereotactic body radiation by 4 weeks. The study, taken as a whole, reports: From baseline, blood top tumor clonotypes peaked at 2 weeks post-radiation.

Time point in this sample: blood 2 weeks post-SBRT. Treatment in this sample: 15 Gy SBRT to primary tumor, nephrectomy 4 weeks later. Serial blood draws occurred at baseline and 2 and 4 weeks post-SBRT. This renal cell carcinoma was of the clear cell type. Measured with immunoSEQ multiplex PCR; TCRdb has only the in-frame clones, and not every one. This sample has about 120,000 clones, with around 85% found just once. CDR1 and CDR2 from the germline V gene are MNHEY and SMNVEV (reference sequence). The ends were cut back, 6 bases at V and 0 bases at J, with 12 bases in the middle. CDR3 length: 15 amino acids.

The chain has TRBV27 and TRBJ2-4, with D perhaps given as TRBD1 or TRBD2 (6 bases each). This TCR derives from a man between 50 and 59 years old with renal cell carcinoma. Sequences were derived from blood, sampled from a patient whose treatment included radiotherapy and nephrectomy. The CDR3 loop reads CASSNGGLAKNIQYF. The DNA for the CDR3 is TGTGCCAGCAGCAACGGGGGCCTAGCCAAAAACATTCAGTACTTC.